The clone carrying this TCR beta chain appeared a few times. No antigen is known for it. Sequencing in the ViraFEST assay came after antigen-specific CD4+ T cells had been expanded with viral peptide pools, which were used to stimulate PBMC. Having been cultured for less than 12 days, the cells underwent CD4+ T cell isolation. None of the vaccinated had previously contracted SARS-CoV-2, and their nucleocapsid antibodies tested negative. This sample is drawn from a study of vaccination effects on CD4 cells after COVID-19. For the study at large: Participants were vaccinated with two doses of either the BNT162b2 or mRNA-1273 vaccine.

TCRdb's copy holds only in-frame clones and misses some; the assay was immunoSEQ multiplex PCR. The sample yields tens of thousands of clones, around 74% seen once. Germline V gene data show CDR1 as MDHEN and CDR2 as SYDVKM. The CDR3 loop spans 13 amino acids. The germline V and J ends were trimmed by 5 bases and 4 bases, with 11 bases remaining between them. Study-level points and caveats: Clonal contraction was marked in infection- and vaccine-induced clones late after vaccination.

The material sequenced was CD4+ T cells from PBMCs cultured with HCoV-NL63 spike peptides, taken before COVID-19 vaccination. V gene TRBV28 combines with J gene TRBJ1-2; no firm D call. The clonotype comes from a human donor who received a COVID-19 vaccine. CDR3 nucleotide sequence: TGTGCCAGCAGTCCGGTCTTATTCTATGGCTACACCTTC. This encodes CASSPVLFYGYTF.